This T cell receptor (beta chain) was recorded in a study of shared clonotypes between healthy human individuals. The study's findings and limits: Between a few donors, naive CD4 clonotypes were shared at a level of roughly 5.5%.

Comments on this clone: Its antigen is as yet unknown.

Per germline, CDR1 MNHEY and CDR2 SVGAGI. V lost 6 bases and J 8 bases, leaving 17 bases between the germline ends. This CDR3 has 14 residues. Sequencing used immunoSEQ multiplex PCR; TCRdb keeps in-frame clones, though not all of them. The repertoire includes roughly 2.1 million clones, 90% to 95% of them detected once, and under 2% sits in the top ten. Cells designated naive CD8 were CD45RO-negative and were positively selected for CCR7, with terminally differentiated effector memory CD45RA+ cells excluded. Sequencing was carried out using naive CD8+ T cells from PBMCs. This TCR derives from a man younger than 35 in good health. Some clones in this sample may be carry-over from other donors' samples. V is TRBV6-5 and J is TRBJ1-5, with D possibly matching TRBD1 (5 bases). The DNA for the CDR3 is TGTGCCAGCAGGCCCCAGGGAGGGAATAAGCCCCAGCATTTT. Translation: CASRPQGGNKPQHF.